A selection of T cell receptor beta chains follows, all from one sample in a study of blood T cell repertoires in COVID-19. Profiling relied on immunoSEQ multiplex PCR, and the TCRdb table lists in-frame clones only, not all of them. The table records 25,000 to 30,000 clones, roughly 80% of them present only once. The sample taken for sequencing was peripheral blood. All receptors come from a man aged 45-65 years with active or convalescent COVID-19. Both conserved end residues are part of each CDR3. A D gene is named only where the DNA matches it firmly. Clone size is not always given. Where it is, it says once, few, many or a class for expanded clones.

clone_size	v_call	j_call	d_call	cdr3_aa	cdr3_nt
once	TRBV6-4	TRBJ2-1	TRBD1	CASSMQGAHNEQFF	TGTGCCAGCAGTATGCAGGGGGCGCATAATGAGCAGTTCTTC
.	TRBV27	TRBJ1-5	.	CASSPIGFWPQHF	TGTGCCAGCAGCCCGATCGGGTTTTGGCCCCAGCATTTT
.	TRBV5-1	TRBJ1-2	TRBD1	CASSQGQGVTYGYTF	TGCGCCAGCAGCCAGGGACAGGGAGTCACCTATGGCTACACCTTC
.	TRBV7-6	TRBJ2-3	TRBD2	CASSLIAGSTDTQYF	TGTGCCAGCAGCTTGATAGCGGGGAGCACAGATACGCAGTATTTT
.	TRBV28	TRBJ2-3	.	CASSLGQLDTQYF	TGTGCCAGCAGTCTTGGACAGCTAGATACGCAGTATTTT
many	TRBV7-9	TRBJ2-1	.	CASSSARGGNEQFF	TGTGCCAGCAGCTCCGCCCGGGGTGGCAATGAGCAGTTCTTC
few	TRBV5-4	TRBJ1-2	.	CASSLGAVSDYGYTF	TGTGCCAGCAGCTTGGGGGCCGTCTCTGACTATGGCTACACCTTC
once	TRBV19	TRBJ1-1	TRBD1	CASSWAGGGLDTEAFF	TGTGCCAGTAGTTGGGCAGGGGGCGGTTTGGACACTGAAGCTTTCTTT
.	TRBV15	TRBJ1-2	TRBD1	CATSSGDSRSTGYTF	TGTGCCACCAGCAGCGGGGACAGCCGGTCGACTGGCTACACCTTC
.	TRBV11-2	TRBJ2-7	.	CASSFGFSEQYF	TGTGCCAGCAGCTTCGGTTTTAGCGAGCAGTACTTC
few	TRBV3-1/TRBV3-2	TRBJ1-1	.	CASSQLSGDTEAFF	TGTGCCAGCAGCCAATTATCGGGAGACACTGAAGCTTTCTTT
few	TRBV6-1	TRBJ2-7	TRBD2	CASSESVAGGAYEQYF	TGTGCCAGCAGTGAATCGGTAGCGGGAGGGGCCTACGAGCAGTACTTC
.	TRBV5-6	TRBJ2-7	TRBD2	CASSSGTSGYEQYF	TGTGCCAGCAGCTCCGGGACTAGCGGCTACGAGCAGTACTTC
.	TRBV2	TRBJ2-7	TRBD2	CASRGGLFEQYF	TGTGCCAGCAGGGGAGGGCTTTTCGAGCAGTACTTC
.	TRBV2	TRBJ2-2	TRBD2	CASSEASGGYVGELFF	TGTGCCAGCAGTGAGGCTAGCGGGGGGTATGTCGGGGAGCTGTTTTTT
.	TRBV12-3/TRBV12-4	TRBJ1-2	.	CASRPTWEDGYTF	TGTGCCAGCAGGCCTACGTGGGAGGATGGCTACACCTTC
.	TRBV2	TRBJ1-2	TRBD1	CASRAGQGAQGYTF	TGTGCCAGCAGAGCGGGACAGGGGGCGCAAGGCTACACCTTC
.	TRBV27	TRBJ1-6	.	CASSLIGRGPLHF	TGTGCCAGCAGTTTAATTGGTCGGGGGCCCCTCCACTTT
.	TRBV11-2	TRBJ2-7	TRBD1	CASRPPPGTGTVHEQYF	TGTGCCAGCAGACCTCCTCCCGGGACAGGTACCGTCCACGAGCAGTACTTC
.	TRBV28	TRBJ1-2	.	CASSFRFGGGGVGYTF	TGTGCCAGCAGTTTTAGATTTGGGGGCGGAGGTGTGGGCTACACCTTC
few	TRBV5-1	TRBJ2-2	TRBD2	CASTRGAGGPSGELFF	TGCGCCAGCACCAGGGGAGCGGGAGGGCCGTCCGGGGAGCTGTTTTTT
.	TRBV6-6	TRBJ1-1	TRBD1	CASTGVTGGGTEAFF	TGTGCCAGCACGGGAGTCACAGGGGGAGGAACTGAAGCTTTCTTT
.	TRBV5-1	TRBJ2-1	TRBD2	CARSLAGGRDEQFF	TGCGCCCGCAGCTTAGCGGGGGGGCGGGATGAGCAGTTCTTC
.	TRBV6-1	TRBJ2-7	TRBD1	CASSGTRGGQGPYEQYF	TGTGCCAGCAGTGGCACTCGAGGCGGACAGGGCCCCTACGAGCAGTACTTC
.	TRBV19	TRBJ2-7	.	CASSISVFYEQYF	TGTGCCAGTAGTATCAGCGTATTCTACGAGCAGTACTTC
.	TRBV11-3	TRBJ2-2	.	CASSPDLTGELFF	TGTGCCAGCAGTCCTGACTTAACCGGGGAGCTGTTTTTT
.	TRBV2	TRBJ1-2	.	CASRLDTTYGYTF	TGTGCCAGCAGATTAGACACGACCTATGGCTACACCTTC
.	TRBV7-9	TRBJ2-3	.	CASSSTGSRDTQYF	TGTGCCAGCAGCTCTACAGGGAGTAGGGATACGCAGTATTTT
.	TRBV18	TRBJ1-1	.	CASSQRGLDLDTEAFF	TGTGCCAGCTCACAGAGAGGGTTGGATTTGGACACTGAAGCTTTCTTT
once	TRBV18	TRBJ2-3	.	CASSPSADTQYF	TGTGCCAGCTCACCAAGCGCAGATACGCAGTATTTT
.	TRBV18	TRBJ1-3	.	CASSPVGLPGNTIYF	TGTGCCAGCTCACCTGTTGGACTCCCTGGAAACACCATATATTTT
once	TRBV30	TRBJ1-5	.	CAWSPTGASGQPQHF	TGTGCCTGGAGTCCGACAGGCGCCTCGGGTCAGCCCCAGCATTTT
.	TRBV3-1/TRBV3-2	TRBJ1-5	.	CASSQDRRFKPQHF	TGTGCCAGCAGCCAAGATAGGAGGTTTAAGCCCCAGCATTTT
.	TRBV25-1	TRBJ1-6	.	CASSEPGRALHF	TGTGCCAGCAGTGAACCGGGGAGGGCCCTCCACTTT
once	TRBV9	TRBJ2-3	TRBD2	CPSSVHLTGGADTQYF	TGTCCCAGCAGCGTACACCTGACGGGGGGGGCAGATACGCAGTATTTT
.	TRBV14	TRBJ2-7	.	CASSHAVGQGREQYF	TGTGCCAGCAGCCACGCCGTCGGGCAGGGCCGCGAGCAGTACTTC